The clone carrying this T cell receptor beta chain was observed a single time. The target antigen is unknown. The source of the sample is a study of vaccination and CD4 T cells after COVID-19. In the study overall: Post-vaccine sampling followed dose two by a median approximately 70 days (range 14 to 241).

Cultured CD4+ T-cell DNA underwent Oncomine TCR Beta short-read sequencing. DNA came from CD4+ T cells after culture. One entry per CDR3 protein, called by TCRdb with MiXCR from the PCR reads. The sample holds about 12,000 distinct CDR3 sequences, approximately 58% seen once. V shed 5 bases and J shed 2 bases, with 10 bases lying between them. In germline, CDR1 is LNHNV, CDR2 YYDKDF (reference sequence). The CDR3 runs 14 residues. Treatment noted: approximately 11-day PBMC culture with coronavirus spike peptide pools or control peptides (ViraFEST assay). ViraFEST enlarged antigen-specific T cell populations with peptide pools and afterwards sequenced TCRs.

The chain is built from TRBV15 and TRBJ2-1, with D tentatively TRBD2 (6 bases). Sequencing used CD4+ T cells from blood, cultured in vitro. The source of this sequence is a human donor who had recovered from COVID-19. The DNA for the CDR3 is TGTGCCACCAGCCTCGGGAGTGCCTACAATGAGCAGTTCTTC. It codes for CATSLGSAYNEQFF.